Listed below are T cell receptor beta chains from one sample, sequenced in a study of T cells in pancreatic ductal adenocarcinoma. Data came from immunoSEQ multiplex PCR; TCRdb stores just in-frame clones and leaves some out. The sample includes about 30,000 clones, approximately 90% of them seen just once. Source material: PBMCs. The receptors derive from a human donor with pancreatic ductal adenocarcinoma. Each CDR3 is given with its conserved first and last residue. Each record gives: V gene, CDR3 protein.

v_gene: TRBV7-9; CDR3aa: CASSLGQGAVGELFF
v_gene: TRBV18; CDR3aa: CASSTYHSGYQETQYF
v_gene: TRBV10-3; CDR3aa: CAIRPGGSRVNQVPDTQYF
v_gene: TRBV10-2; CDR3aa: CASRGGYWGNEQFF
v_gene: TRBV7-8; CDR3aa: CASSLGILAGGVDNEQFF
v_gene: TRBV4-2; CDR3aa: CASSSRGLQETQYF
v_gene: TRBV30; CDR3aa: CAWRGQGASTEAFF
v_gene: TRBV9; CDR3aa: CASKGGVTDTQYF
v_gene: TRBV27; CDR3aa: CASKEFFRNEKLFF
v_gene: TRBV15; CDR3aa: CATSRGTGGPYEQYF
v_gene: TRBV4-1; CDR3aa: CASSQGGNTIYF
v_gene: TRBV27; CDR3aa: CASSFSGLAGGDNEQFF
v_gene: TRBV7-9; CDR3aa: CASSLAGRDYTF
v_gene: TRBV7-2; CDR3aa: CASSRTDMNTEAFF
v_gene: TRBV9; CDR3aa: CASSKDGQREKLFF
v_gene: TRBV30; CDR3aa: CAWRPSPGVGQPQHF
v_gene: TRBV28; CDR3aa: CASATGDRYGYTF
v_gene: TRBV29-1; CDR3aa: CSVVTKGRGGFRDEQYF
v_gene: TRBV5-6; CDR3aa: CASSSTSGSNYEQYF
v_gene: TRBV7-8; CDR3aa: CASSPGTGGQPQHF
v_gene: TRBV18; CDR3aa: CASSPNGGIAEAFF
v_gene: TRBV2; CDR3aa: CASSSLAGSTDTQYF
v_gene: TRBV4-1; CDR3aa: CASSPTGDSGQPQHF
v_gene: TRBV7-3; CDR3aa: CASSLGTANYGYTF
v_gene: TRBV5-1; CDR3aa: CASSLAEYRDYGYTF
v_gene: TRBV5-1; CDR3aa: CASSLGGQGDNEQYF
v_gene: TRBV2; CDR3aa: CASRKDRTSTDTQYF
v_gene: TRBV29-1; CDR3aa: CSVGGAINQPQHF
v_gene: TRBV5-4; CDR3aa: CASSLGADSGANVLTF
v_gene: TRBV7-9; CDR3aa: CASSFLGAETQYF
v_gene: TRBV6-4; CDR3aa: CASSALREKLFF
v_gene: TRBV7-9; CDR3aa: CASSRNSGSYEQYF
v_gene: TRBV10-3; CDR3aa: CAISESGQGMQPQHF
v_gene: TRBV7-3; CDR3aa: CASDLGVEQYF
v_gene: TRBV12-2; CDR3aa: CASRLVGFAGELFF
v_gene: TRBV18; CDR3aa: CASSPDQLNTEAFF
v_gene: TRBV7-9; CDR3aa: CASSLEVGGNYGYTF
v_gene: TRBV2; CDR3aa: CASVGGLAGGENIQYF
v_gene: TRBV5-1; CDR3aa: CASSFRQGELYEQYF
v_gene: TRBV11-3; CDR3aa: CASSLAMIGQEPPKAFF
v_gene: TRBV9; CDR3aa: CASSVGSAGGVGTVGYEQYF
v_gene: TRBV30; CDR3aa: CAWSVARRYGYTF
v_gene: TRBV25-1; CDR3aa: CASSDFSGSSYNEQFF
v_gene: TRBV19; CDR3aa: CASRPGQGSNVLTF
v_gene: TRBV6-1; CDR3aa: CASSENRGPGELFF
v_gene: TRBV5-6; CDR3aa: CASSSTRRRGGNQPQHF